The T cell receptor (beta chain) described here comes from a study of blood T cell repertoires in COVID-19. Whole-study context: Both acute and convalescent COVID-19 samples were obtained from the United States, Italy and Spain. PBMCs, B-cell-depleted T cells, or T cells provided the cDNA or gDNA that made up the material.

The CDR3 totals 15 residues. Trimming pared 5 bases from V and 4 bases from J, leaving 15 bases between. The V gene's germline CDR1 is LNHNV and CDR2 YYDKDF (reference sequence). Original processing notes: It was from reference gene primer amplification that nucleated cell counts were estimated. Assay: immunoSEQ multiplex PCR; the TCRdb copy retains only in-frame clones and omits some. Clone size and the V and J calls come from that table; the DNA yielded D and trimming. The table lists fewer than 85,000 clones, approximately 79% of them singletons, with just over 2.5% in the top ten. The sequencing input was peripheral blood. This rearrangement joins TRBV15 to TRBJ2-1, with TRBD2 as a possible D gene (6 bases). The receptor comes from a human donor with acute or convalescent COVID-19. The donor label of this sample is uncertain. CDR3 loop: CATSSGGTVYNEQFF. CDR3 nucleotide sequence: TGTGCCACCAGCTCCGGCGGGACTGTATACAATGAGCAGTTCTTC.